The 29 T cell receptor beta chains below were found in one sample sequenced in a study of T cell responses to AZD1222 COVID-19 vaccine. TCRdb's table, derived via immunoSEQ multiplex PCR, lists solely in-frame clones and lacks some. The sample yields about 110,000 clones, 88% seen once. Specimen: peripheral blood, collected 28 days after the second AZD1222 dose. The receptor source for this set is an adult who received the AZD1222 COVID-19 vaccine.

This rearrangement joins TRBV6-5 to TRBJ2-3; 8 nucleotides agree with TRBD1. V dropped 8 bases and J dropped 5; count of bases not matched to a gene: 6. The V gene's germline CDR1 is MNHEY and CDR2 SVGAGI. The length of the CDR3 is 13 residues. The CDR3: CASGQGALDTQYF. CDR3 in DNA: TGTGCCAGCGGGCAGGGGGCGTTAGATACGCAGTATTTT.

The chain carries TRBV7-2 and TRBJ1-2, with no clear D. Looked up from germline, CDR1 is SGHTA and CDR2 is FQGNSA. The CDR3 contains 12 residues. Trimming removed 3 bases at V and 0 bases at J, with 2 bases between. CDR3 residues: CASSLTNYGYTF. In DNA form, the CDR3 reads TGTGCCAGCAGCTTGACTAACTATGGCTACACCTTC. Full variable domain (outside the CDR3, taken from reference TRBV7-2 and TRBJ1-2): GAGVSQSPSNKVTEKGKDVELRCDPISGHTALYWYRQSLGQGLEFLIYFQGNSAPDKSGLPSDRFSAERTGGSVSTLTIQRTQQEDSAVYLCASSLTNYGYTFGSGTRLTVV.

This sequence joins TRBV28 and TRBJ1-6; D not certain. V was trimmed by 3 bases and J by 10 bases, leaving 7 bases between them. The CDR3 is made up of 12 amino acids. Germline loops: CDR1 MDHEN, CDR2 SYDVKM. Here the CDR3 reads CASSFVGSPLHF. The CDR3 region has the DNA TGTGCCAGCAGTTTCGTGGGGTCACCCCTCCACTTT.

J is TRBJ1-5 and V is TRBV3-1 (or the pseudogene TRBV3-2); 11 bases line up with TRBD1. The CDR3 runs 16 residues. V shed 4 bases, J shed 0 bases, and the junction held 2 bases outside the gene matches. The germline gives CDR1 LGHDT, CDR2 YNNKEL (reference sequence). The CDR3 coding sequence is TGTGCCAGCAGCCTTGGGACAGGGGGTAGCAATCAGCCCCAGCATTTT. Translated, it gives CASSLGTGGSNQPQHF.

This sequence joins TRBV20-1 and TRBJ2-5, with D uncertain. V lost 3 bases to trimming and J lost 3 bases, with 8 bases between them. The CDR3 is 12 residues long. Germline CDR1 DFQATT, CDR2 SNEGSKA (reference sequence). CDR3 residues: CSASKPEETQYF. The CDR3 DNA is TGCAGTGCTAGTAAACCCGAAGAGACCCAGTACTTC.

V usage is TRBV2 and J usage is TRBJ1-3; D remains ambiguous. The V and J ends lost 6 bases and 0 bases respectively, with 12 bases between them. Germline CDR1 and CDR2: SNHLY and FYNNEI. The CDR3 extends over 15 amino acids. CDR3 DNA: TGTGCCAGCAGGGAGGACGTCTACTCTGGAAACACCATATATTTT. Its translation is CASREDVYSGNTIYF.

The CDR3 loop reads CASGHLTGGGQPQHF. The CDR3 DNA reads as TGTGCCAGCGGTCACCTTACAGGGGGGGGTCAGCCCCAGCATTTT. The V call is TRBV6-5, the J call TRBJ1-5; 8 bases map to TRBD1. After removal of 8 bases from V and 6 bases from J, the junction contained 12 bases not matched to a gene. Germline CDR1 and CDR2: MNHEY and SVGAGI. This CDR3 spans 15 amino acids.

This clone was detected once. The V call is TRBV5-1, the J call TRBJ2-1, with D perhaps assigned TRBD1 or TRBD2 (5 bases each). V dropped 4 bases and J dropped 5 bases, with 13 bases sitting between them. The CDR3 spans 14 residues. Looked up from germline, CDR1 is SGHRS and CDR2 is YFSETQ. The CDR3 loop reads CASSLGTPDNEQFF. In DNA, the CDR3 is TGCGCCAGCAGCCTCGGGACGCCCGACAATGAGCAGTTCTTC.

The CDR3, as DNA: TGTGCCAGCAGCTTGCGGGGGGCCGGGAACACCGGGGAGCTGTTTTTT. This gives the protein CASSLRGAGNTGELFF. The chain employs TRBV11-1 and TRBJ2-2; the match to TRBD2 covers 8 bases. The CDR3 consists of 16 residues. With V trimmed by 3 bases and J by 1 base, 4 bases remained unmatched. Germline-derived CDR1 and CDR2 are SGHAT and FQDESV (reference sequence).

DNA for the CDR3: TGTGCCAGCAGCCCCAGAGGTGTCGTAGCGGGGAACACCGGGGAGCTGTTTTTT. Translated, it gives CASSPRGVVAGNTGELFF. This chain uses TRBV7-3 with TRBJ2-2, with 7 bases identical to TRBD2. V lost 5 bases to trimming and J lost 1 base; unmatched junction nucleotides: 13. The V gene's germline CDR1 is SGHTA and CDR2 FQGTGA. The CDR3 covers 18 residues.

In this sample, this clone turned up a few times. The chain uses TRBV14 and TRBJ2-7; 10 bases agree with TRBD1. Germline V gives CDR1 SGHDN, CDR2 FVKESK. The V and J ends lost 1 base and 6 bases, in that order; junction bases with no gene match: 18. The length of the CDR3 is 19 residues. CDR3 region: CASSQGRRARDRGWREQYF. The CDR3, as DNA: TGTGCCAGCAGCCAAGGCCGGCGAGCACGGGACAGGGGCTGGCGCGAGCAGTACTTC.

In DNA form, the CDR3 reads TGTGCCAGTACCCAGCCGTGGGGGGACGTTGAAGCTTTCTTT. Translated, it gives CASTQPWGDVEAFF. This chain joins TRBV19 and TRBJ1-1, with D possibly TRBD1 on 5 matching bases. The CDR3 covers 14 residues. V lost 7 bases, J lost 7 bases, and 19 bases lay in between. The germline V gene encodes CDR1 LNHDA and CDR2 SQIVND (reference sequence).

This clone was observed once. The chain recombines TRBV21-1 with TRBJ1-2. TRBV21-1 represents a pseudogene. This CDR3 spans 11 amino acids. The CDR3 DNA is TGTGCCAGCAGCATTCCCGGGGGCTACACCTTC. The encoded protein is CASSIPGGYTF.

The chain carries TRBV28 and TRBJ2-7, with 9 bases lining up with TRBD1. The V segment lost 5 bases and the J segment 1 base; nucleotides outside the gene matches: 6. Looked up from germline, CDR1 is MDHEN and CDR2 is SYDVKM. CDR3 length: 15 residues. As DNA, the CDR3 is TGTGCCAGCAGTCCCTCCGGGACAGGGTCCTACGAGCAGTACTTC. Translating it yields CASSPSGTGSYEQYF.

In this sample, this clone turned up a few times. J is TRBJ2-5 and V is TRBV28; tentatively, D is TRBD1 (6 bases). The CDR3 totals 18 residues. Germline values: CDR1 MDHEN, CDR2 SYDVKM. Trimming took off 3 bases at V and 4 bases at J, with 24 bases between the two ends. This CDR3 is CASSFSPGLGATGETQYF. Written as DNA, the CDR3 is TGTGCCAGCAGTTTCTCCCCCGGTCTGGGGGCGACGGGAGAGACCCAGTACTTC.

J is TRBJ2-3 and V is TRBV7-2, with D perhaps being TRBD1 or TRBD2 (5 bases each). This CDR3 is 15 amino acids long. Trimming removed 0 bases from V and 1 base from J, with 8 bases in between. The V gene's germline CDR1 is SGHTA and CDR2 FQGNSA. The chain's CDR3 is CASSLAGTRTDTQYF. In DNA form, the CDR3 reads TGTGCCAGCAGCTTAGCGGGGACCCGCACAGATACGCAGTATTTT. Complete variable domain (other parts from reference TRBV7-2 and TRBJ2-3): GAGVSQSPSNKVTEKGKDVELRCDPISGHTALYWYRQSLGQGLEFLIYFQGNSAPDKSGLPSDRFSAERTGGSVSTLTIQRTQQEDSAVYLCASSLAGTRTDTQYFGPGTRLTVL.

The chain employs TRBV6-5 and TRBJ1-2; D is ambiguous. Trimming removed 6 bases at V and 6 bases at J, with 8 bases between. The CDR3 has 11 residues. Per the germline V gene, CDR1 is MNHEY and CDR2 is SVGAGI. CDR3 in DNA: TGTGCCAGCAGACCTTTGAATGGCTACACCTTC. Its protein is CASRPLNGYTF.

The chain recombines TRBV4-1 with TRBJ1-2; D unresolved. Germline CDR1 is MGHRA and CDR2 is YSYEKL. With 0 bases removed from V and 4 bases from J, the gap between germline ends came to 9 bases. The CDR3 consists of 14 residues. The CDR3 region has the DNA TGCGCCAGCAGCCAAGACGGCAGCTTCTATGGCTACACCTTC. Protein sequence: CASSQDGSFYGYTF.

The CDR3 nucleotides are TGTGCCAGCAGCTTAGGTCAAGGGGCTCGGGAGCTGTTTTTT. It is translated as CASSLGQGARELFF. The gene calls are TRBV7-2 and TRBJ2-2; possibly TRBD1 for D (5 bases). The CDR3 totals 14 residues. Germline loops: CDR1 SGHTA, CDR2 FQGNSA. V was trimmed by 1 base and J by 9 bases, leaving 12 bases between them.

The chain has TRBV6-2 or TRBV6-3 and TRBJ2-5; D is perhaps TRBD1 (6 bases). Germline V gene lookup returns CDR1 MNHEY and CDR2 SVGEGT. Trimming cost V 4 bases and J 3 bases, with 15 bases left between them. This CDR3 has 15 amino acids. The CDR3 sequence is CASSSQPGVEETQYF. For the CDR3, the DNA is TGTGCCAGCAGTTCCCAACCAGGGGTGGAAGAGACCCAGTACTTC.

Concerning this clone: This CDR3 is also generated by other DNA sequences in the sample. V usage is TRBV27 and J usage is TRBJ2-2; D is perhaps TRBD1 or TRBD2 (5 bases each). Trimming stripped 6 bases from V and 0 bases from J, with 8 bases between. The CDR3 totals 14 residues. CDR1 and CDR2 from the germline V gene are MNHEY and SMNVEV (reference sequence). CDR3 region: CASRGTANTGELFF. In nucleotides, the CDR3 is TGTGCCAGCAGGGGGACGGCGAACACCGGGGAGCTGTTTTTT.

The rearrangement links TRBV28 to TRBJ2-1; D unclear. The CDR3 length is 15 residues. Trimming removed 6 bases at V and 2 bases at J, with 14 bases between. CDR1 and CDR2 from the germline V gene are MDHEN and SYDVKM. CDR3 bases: TGTGCCAGCAGACCGGACCTCACTCCCTACAATGAGCAGTTCTTC. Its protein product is CASRPDLTPYNEQFF.

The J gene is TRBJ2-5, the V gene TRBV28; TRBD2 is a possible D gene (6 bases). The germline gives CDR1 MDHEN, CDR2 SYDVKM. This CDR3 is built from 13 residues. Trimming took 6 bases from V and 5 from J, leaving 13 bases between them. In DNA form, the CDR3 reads TGTGCCAGCAGGGGCCTTGGGGGGGAGACCCAGTACTTC. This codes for CASRGLGGETQYF.

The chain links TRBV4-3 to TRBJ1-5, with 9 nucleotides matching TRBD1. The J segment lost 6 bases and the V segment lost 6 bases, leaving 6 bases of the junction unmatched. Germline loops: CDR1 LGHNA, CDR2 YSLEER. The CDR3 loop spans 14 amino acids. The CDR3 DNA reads TGCGCCAGCAGAATGGACAGGGGTGGTCAGCCCCAGCATTTT. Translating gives CASRMDRGGQPQHF.

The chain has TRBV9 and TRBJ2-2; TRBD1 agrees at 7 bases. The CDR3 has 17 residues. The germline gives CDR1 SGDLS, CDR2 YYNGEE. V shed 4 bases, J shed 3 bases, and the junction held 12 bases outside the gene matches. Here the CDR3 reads CASSPDPQGQYTGELFF. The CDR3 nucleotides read TGTGCCAGCAGCCCCGACCCTCAGGGACAGTACACCGGGGAGCTGTTTTTT.

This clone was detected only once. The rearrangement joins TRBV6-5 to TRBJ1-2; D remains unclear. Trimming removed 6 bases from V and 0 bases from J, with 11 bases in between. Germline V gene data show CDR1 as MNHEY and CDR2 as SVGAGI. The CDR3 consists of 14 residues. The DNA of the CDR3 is TGTGCCAGCAGACAGAGTACGACTAACTATGGCTACACCTTC. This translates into CASRQSTTNYGYTF.

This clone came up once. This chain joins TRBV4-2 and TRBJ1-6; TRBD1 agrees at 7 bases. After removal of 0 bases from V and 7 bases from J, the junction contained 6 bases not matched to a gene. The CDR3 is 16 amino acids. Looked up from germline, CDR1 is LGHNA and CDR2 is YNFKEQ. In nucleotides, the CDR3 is TGTGCCAGCAGCCAAGAAGGGACAGTCGCAAATTCACCCCTCCACTTT. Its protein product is CASSQEGTVANSPLHF.

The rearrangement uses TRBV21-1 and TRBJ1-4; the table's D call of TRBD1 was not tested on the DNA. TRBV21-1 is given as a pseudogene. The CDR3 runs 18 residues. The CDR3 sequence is CASSKTRGQGATNEKLFF. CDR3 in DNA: TGTGCCAGCAGCAAAACTCGAGGGCAGGGGGCAACTAATGAAAAACTGTTTTTT.

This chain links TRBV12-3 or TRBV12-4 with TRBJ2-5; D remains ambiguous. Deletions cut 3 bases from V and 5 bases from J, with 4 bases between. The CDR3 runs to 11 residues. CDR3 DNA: TGTGCCAGCAGTTTGTCGGAGACCCAGTACTTC. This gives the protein CASSLSETQYF.